This T cell receptor (beta chain) was captured in a study of early T cells in non-severe SARS-CoV-2 infection. Study-level information: Chains were not paired, and sequencing was done on bulk RNA from unsorted whole blood. Findings of the study overall: VDJdb-based matching was biased toward anti-spike CD8 responses and missed private and CD4 specificities.

TCRdb analysed the 5' RACE reads with MiXCR anew, one entry per CDR3 protein. This sample has about 110,000 distinct CDR3 sequences, with 11% found just once. There are a few counts of this clonotype. Its antigen is not identified. Source material: whole blood. The receptor's source is an adult who was a healthcare worker with PCR-confirmed SARS-CoV-2 infection or an uninfected control (not recorded which).

This CDR3 is CASSHSSGSAYEQYF. DNA for the CDR3: TGCGCCAGCAGCCATTCTAGCGGGAGTGCCTACGAGCAGTACTTC. The chain employs TRBV4-3 and TRBJ2-7; 10 bases line up with TRBD2. V lost 3 bases and J lost 2; bases outside the gene matches: 4. Germline V gene sequence: CDR1 LGHNA, CDR2 YSLEER. The CDR3 runs to 15 residues.